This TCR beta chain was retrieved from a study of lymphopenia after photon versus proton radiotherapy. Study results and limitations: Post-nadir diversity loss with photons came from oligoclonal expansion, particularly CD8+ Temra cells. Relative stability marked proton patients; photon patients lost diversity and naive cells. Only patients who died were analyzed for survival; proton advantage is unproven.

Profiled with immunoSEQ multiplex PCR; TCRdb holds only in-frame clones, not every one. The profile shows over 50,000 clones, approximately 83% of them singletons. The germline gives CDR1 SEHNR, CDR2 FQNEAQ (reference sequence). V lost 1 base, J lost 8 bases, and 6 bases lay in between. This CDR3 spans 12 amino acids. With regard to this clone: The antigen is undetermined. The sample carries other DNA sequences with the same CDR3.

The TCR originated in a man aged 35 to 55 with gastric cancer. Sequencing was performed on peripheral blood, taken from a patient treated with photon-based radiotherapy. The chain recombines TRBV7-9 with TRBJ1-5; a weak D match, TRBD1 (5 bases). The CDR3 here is CASSLVGEPQHF. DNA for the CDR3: TGTGCCAGCAGCTTAGTGGGGGAGCCCCAGCATTTT.